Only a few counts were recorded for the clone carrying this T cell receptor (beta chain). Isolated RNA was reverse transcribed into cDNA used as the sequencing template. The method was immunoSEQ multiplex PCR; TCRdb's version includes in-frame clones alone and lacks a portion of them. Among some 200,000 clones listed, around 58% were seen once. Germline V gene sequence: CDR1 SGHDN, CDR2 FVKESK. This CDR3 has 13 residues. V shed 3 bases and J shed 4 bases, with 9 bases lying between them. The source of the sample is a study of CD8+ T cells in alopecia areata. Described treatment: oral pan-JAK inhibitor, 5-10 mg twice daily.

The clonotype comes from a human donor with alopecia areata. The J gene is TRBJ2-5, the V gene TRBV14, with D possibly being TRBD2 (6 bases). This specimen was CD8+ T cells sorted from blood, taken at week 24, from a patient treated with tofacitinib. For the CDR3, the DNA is TGTGCCAGCAGCCAGGCCGGGGGAGAGACCCAGTACTTC. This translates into CASSQAGGETQYF.